This is a list of T cell receptor beta chains from one sample in a study of neoadjuvant nivolumab and ipilimumab in lung cancer. The repertoire was sequenced with immunoSEQ multiplex PCR; TCRdb's copy has only in-frame clones and lacks some. The sample has 30,000 to 45,000 clones; 89% are singletons. The source was peripheral blood, collected before neoadjuvant nivolumab, alone or with ipilimumab. These receptors were obtained from an adult with non-small cell lung cancer. Each CDR3 is given with its conserved first and last residue. D genes are given only for firm matches. The size entry is marked missing in some rows and otherwise reads once, few, many or a size class.

d_call	v_call	j_call	clone_size	cdr3_nt	cdr3_aa
NA	TRBV4-1	TRBJ2-7	NA	TGCGCCAGCAGCCCCGGGAATTTCTACGAGCAGTACTTC	CASSPGNFYEQYF
TRBD2	TRBV2	TRBJ2-2	NA	TGTGCCAGCAGCGAGCGGGATTGGACCACCGGGGAGCTGTTTTTT	CASSERDWTTGELFF
NA	TRBV9	TRBJ2-3	NA	TGTGCCAGCAGCGTAGGGGGTAGCACAGATACGCAGTATTTT	CASSVGGSTDTQYF
TRBD2	TRBV5-1	TRBJ2-1	NA	TGCGCCAGCGGCTTGGCGAGCGGGACCTCCTACAATGAGCAGTTCTTC	CASGLASGTSYNEQFF
TRBD2	TRBV7-2	TRBJ2-5	NA	TGTGCCAGCAGCTTAGTGGGCGGCGGGAGCGGGGAGACCCAGTACTTC	CASSLVGGGSGETQYF
TRBD2	TRBV19	TRBJ2-7	NA	TGTGCCAGTAGTATCGGACTAGCGGGAGGTTCCTTTTCCGCCGAGCAGTACTTC	CASSIGLAGGSFSAEQYF
NA	TRBV7-7	TRBJ2-3	NA	TGTGCCAGCAGTCCCCTACCAGATACGCAGTATTTT	CASSPLPDTQYF
TRBD1	TRBV19	TRBJ1-1	NA	TGTGCCAGTAGTCCTCACAGGGGGCAGCGGTCCACTGAAGCTTTCTTT	CASSPHRGQRSTEAFF
TRBD1	TRBV5-4	TRBJ1-1	NA	TGTGCCAGCAGCATAAACAGGGGATTGGCCAGCGAAGCTTTCTTT	CASSINRGLASEAFF
NA	TRBV29-1	TRBJ2-1	NA	TGCAGCGTTGAAGATCCCGACAGCCTAGGGGACAATGAGCAGTTCTTC	CSVEDPDSLGDNEQFF
NA	TRBV18	TRBJ2-6	NA	TGTGCCAGCTCAACGGCCACGATAAGCTCTGGGGCCAACGTCCTGACTTTC	CASSTATISSGANVLTF
NA	TRBV7-2	TRBJ2-7	NA	TGTGCCAGCACCTACGACAGCACCAGCTCCTACGAGCAGTACTTC	CASTYDSTSSYEQYF
TRBD2	TRBV7-2	TRBJ2-7	NA	TGTGCCAGCAGCTCTAGCGGGGATGCCTACGAGCAGTACTTC	CASSSSGDAYEQYF
TRBD2	TRBV27	TRBJ2-1	NA	TGTGCCAGCAGTTTATCCGGCGGGAGGGCCTTTCTTGAGCAGTTCTTC	CASSLSGGRAFLEQFF
NA	TRBV7-9	TRBJ1-1	NA	TGTGCCAGCAGCTTAGGGACGGGGAACACTGAAGCTTTCTTT	CASSLGTGNTEAFF
NA	TRBV5-1	TRBJ2-1	NA	TGCGCCAGCAGCTTGGCGCCGGGACCAAACAATGAGCAGTTCTTC	CASSLAPGPNNEQFF
TRBD2	TRBV7-3	TRBJ2-2	NA	TGTGCCAGCAGCTTAACGCCTAGCGGGAGCGGTTCGAACACCGGGGAGCTGTTTTTT	CASSLTPSGSGSNTGELFF
NA	TRBV7-9	TRBJ2-2	NA	TGTGCCAGCAGCTCCCGATCAGGTACCGGGAGTGGCGGGGAGCTGTTTTTT	CASSSRSGTGSGGELFF
TRBD2	TRBV27	TRBJ2-7	NA	TGTGCCAGCGCGAGGACTAGATACTACGAGCAGTACTTC	CASARTRYYEQYF
NA	TRBV7-9	TRBJ1-1	NA	TGTGCCAGCAGCTTAGACCAGGCAACCACTGAAGCTTTCTTT	CASSLDQATTEAFF
NA	TRBV28	TRBJ2-2	NA	TGTGCCAGCGGGGGGGCTGCTAGCGGCTCGAACACCGGGGAGCTGTTTTTT	CASGGAASGSNTGELFF
TRBD2	TRBV11-2	TRBJ2-7	NA	TGTGCCAGCAGCGGTACGGCGGGAGGGCCGCGGGAGCAGTACTTC	CASSGTAGGPREQYF
TRBD1	TRBV30	TRBJ2-7	NA	TGTGCCTGGACAAGGACAGGGCTCTCCTACGAGCAGTACTTC	CAWTRTGLSYEQYF
NA	TRBV6-6	TRBJ2-7	NA	TGTGCCAGCAGCTCTGGGGTTGGCTACGAGCAGTACTTC	CASSSGVGYEQYF
NA	TRBV7-2	TRBJ2-7	NA	TGTGCCAGCAGCTTCCGACTAGGCGGGTACGAGCAGTACTTC	CASSFRLGGYEQYF
TRBD1	TRBV5-8	TRBJ1-1	NA	TGTGCCAGCAGCTTAACAGGGGCCTACGGGGCTTTCTTT	CASSLTGAYGAFF
NA	TRBV5-1	TRBJ2-5	NA	TGCGCCAGCAGCTTGGGACAGGCTGAGACCCAGTACTTC	CASSLGQAETQYF
TRBD2	TRBV28	TRBJ2-7	NA	TGTGCCAGCAGTTTTGCCGCGGGAGGGCCGACCTACGAGCAGTACTTC	CASSFAAGGPTYEQYF
NA	TRBV5-1	TRBJ2-5	NA	TGCGCCAGCAGCTTGGGTTCGGGGGCGCTTGGGGGAGAGACCCAGTACTTC	CASSLGSGALGGETQYF
TRBD1	TRBV7-2	TRBJ1-2	NA	TGTGCCAGCAGCTTCGGGACAGGGGGGCACGGCTACACCTTC	CASSFGTGGHGYTF
TRBD1	TRBV11-2	TRBJ2-6	once	TGTGCCAGCAGCTTAAGGGGGCAGGGGGCATCTGGGGCCAACGTCCTGACTTTC	CASSLRGQGASGANVLTF
TRBD1	TRBV9	TRBJ1-5	NA	TGTGCCAGCAGCGTAGGGACAGGGGATCAGCCCCAGCATTTT	CASSVGTGDQPQHF
NA	TRBV7-9	TRBJ2-1	NA	TGTGCCAGCAGCTTACCGAATGGACTCACTGGGGTTAGCAATGAGCAGTTCTTC	CASSLPNGLTGVSNEQFF
NA	TRBV2	TRBJ2-3	NA	TGTGCCAGCAGTGCCAGACGAAGCACAGATACGCAGTATTTT	CASSARRSTDTQYF
TRBD2	TRBV2	TRBJ2-1	NA	TGTGCCAGCAATAGCGGGAGGGGGGTTAATGAGCAGTTCTTC	CASNSGRGVNEQFF
TRBD2	TRBV30	TRBJ2-7	NA	TGTGCCTGGGGTCCTAGCGGGAACTCCTACGAGCAGTACTTC	CAWGPSGNSYEQYF
TRBD2	TRBV25-1	TRBJ2-7	NA	TGTGCCAGCAGTAAGACTAGCTCCTTGGGAGAGCAGTACTTC	CASSKTSSLGEQYF